This is a list of T cell receptor beta chains from one sample in a study of shared clonotypes between healthy human individuals. Method: immunoSEQ multiplex PCR; TCRdb's copy keeps in-frame clones and lacks some. The profile shows roughly 2.1 million clones, around 93% of them singletons. What was sequenced was naive CD8+ T cells from PBMCs. These receptors originate from a man younger than 35 in good health. Some clones in this sample may be carry-over from other donors' samples. Each CDR3 is given with its conserved first and last residue. Each record gives: V gene, J gene, clone size, D gene, CDR3 protein, CDR3 DNA. A D gene is named only where the DNA matches it firmly. Only part of the rows carry a size: once, few, many, or a class if the clone is expanded.

v_gene: TRBV4-3; j_gene: TRBJ2-3; abundance: once; d_gene: TRBD2; CDR3aa: CASSPTSGNPDTQYF; CDR3nt: TGCGCCAGCAGCCCGACTAGCGGGAACCCAGATACGCAGTATTTT
v_gene: TRBV4-1; j_gene: TRBJ2-1; abundance: once; d_gene: .; CDR3aa: CASSQFGGGVGEQFF; CDR3nt: TGCGCCAGCAGCCAATTCGGCGGAGGGGTAGGTGAGCAGTTCTTC
v_gene: TRBV18; j_gene: TRBJ2-3; abundance: .; d_gene: .; CDR3aa: CASSPPAVTSTDTQYF; CDR3nt: TGTGCCAGCTCACCACCGGCAGTCACTAGCACAGATACGCAGTATTTT
v_gene: TRBV29-1; j_gene: TRBJ2-5; abundance: .; d_gene: .; CDR3aa: CSGGGTGPLETQYF; CDR3nt: TGCAGCGGGGGGGGGACAGGACCGCTGGAGACCCAGTACTTC
v_gene: TRBV7-3; j_gene: TRBJ1-2; abundance: .; d_gene: .; CDR3aa: CASSLTLDRTLDYTF; CDR3nt: TGTGCCAGCAGCTTAACTCTAGACAGAACATTAGACTACACCTTC
v_gene: TRBV9; j_gene: TRBJ1-1; abundance: few; d_gene: TRBD1; CDR3aa: CASSPGGGAEAFF; CDR3nt: TGTGCCAGCAGCCCAGGGGGGGGTGCTGAAGCTTTCTTT
v_gene: TRBV30; j_gene: TRBJ1-6; abundance: .; d_gene: .; CDR3aa: CAWSSRGASSPLHF; CDR3nt: TGTGCCTGGAGCTCCAGGGGAGCGAGTTCACCCCTCCACTTT
v_gene: TRBV6-6; j_gene: TRBJ2-2; abundance: .; d_gene: TRBD1; CDR3aa: CALGQGATTGELFF; CDR3nt: TGTGCCCTTGGACAGGGGGCGACCACCGGGGAGCTGTTTTTT
v_gene: TRBV4-1; j_gene: TRBJ2-7; abundance: .; d_gene: .; CDR3aa: CASSQDRITGYEQYF; CDR3nt: TGCGCCAGCAGCCAAGATCGAATCACGGGCTACGAGCAGTACTTC
v_gene: TRBV11-2; j_gene: TRBJ2-7; abundance: .; d_gene: .; CDR3aa: CASSLGARTYEQYF; CDR3nt: TGTGCCAGCAGCTTAGGAGCCAGAACCTACGAGCAGTACTTC
v_gene: TRBV28; j_gene: TRBJ2-5; abundance: .; d_gene: TRBD2; CDR3aa: CASSSTSGTGETQYF; CDR3nt: TGTGCCAGCAGTTCGACTAGCGGGACGGGAGAGACCCAGTACTTC
v_gene: TRBV6-5; j_gene: TRBJ2-1; abundance: once; d_gene: .; CDR3aa: CASSYSSGVAYNEQFF; CDR3nt: TGTGCCAGCAGTTACTCGTCCGGGGTAGCCTACAATGAGCAGTTCTTC
v_gene: TRBV19; j_gene: TRBJ1-2; abundance: .; d_gene: .; CDR3aa: CASSARVRDYGYTF; CDR3nt: TGTGCCAGTAGTGCTAGGGTTCGGGACTATGGCTACACCTTC
v_gene: TRBV4-2; j_gene: TRBJ2-5; abundance: .; d_gene: TRBD2; CDR3aa: CASSSGEGLGTQYF; CDR3nt: TGTGCCAGCAGCTCGGGGGAGGGGTTAGGGACCCAGTACTTC
v_gene: TRBV27; j_gene: TRBJ1-1; abundance: .; d_gene: TRBD1; CDR3aa: CASSLGPRGRLVTEAFF; CDR3nt: TGTGCCAGCAGTTTAGGGCCGAGGGGGCGCTTGGTCACTGAAGCTTTCTTT
v_gene: TRBV5-1; j_gene: TRBJ2-3; abundance: .; d_gene: .; CDR3aa: CASRSGGLPGQPFTDTQYF; CDR3nt: TGCGCCAGCAGAAGCGGAGGCTTGCCGGGACAACCTTTCACAGATACGCAGTATTTT
v_gene: TRBV9; j_gene: TRBJ1-3; abundance: few; d_gene: .; CDR3aa: CASSLNGGNTIYF; CDR3nt: TGTGCCAGCAGCCTAAACGGGGGGAACACCATATATTTT